This TCR beta chain stems from a study of vaccination and CD4 T cells after COVID-19. Turning to the study itself: Samples after vaccination came a median roughly ten weeks past dose two, ranging 14 to 241.

As for treatment: approximately 9-day PBMC culture with coronavirus spike peptide pools or control peptides (ViraFEST assay). Cultured CD4+ T cell DNA was sequenced using the Oncomine TCR Beta short-read assay. TCRdb passed the PCR reads through MiXCR, listing each CDR3 protein once. The table shows approximately 13,000 distinct CDR3 sequences, with around 40% occurring only once. With respect to this clonotype: As yet, its antigen is unknown.

Trimming shortened V by 3 bases and J by 4 bases, and 9 bases separated the two germline ends. Germline V gene data show CDR1 as LNHDA and CDR2 as SQIVND (reference sequence). The CDR3 runs to 13 residues. The V and J genes are TRBV19 and TRBJ1-2; TRBD1 might be the D (5 bases). Specimen: CD4+ T cells from blood, cultured in vitro. This sequence was found in a human donor who had recovered from COVID-19. The CDR3 loop is CASSIGRVYGYTF. The CDR3 DNA follows: TGTGCCAGTAGTATTGGCAGGGTCTATGGCTACACCTTC. The whole variable domain, filled in from reference TRBV19 and TRBJ1-2, reads DGGITQSPKYLFRKEGQNVTLSCEQNLNHDAMYWYRQDPGQGLRLIYYSQIVNDFQKGDIAEGYSVSREKKESFPLTVTSAQKNPTAFYLCASSIGRVYGYTFGSGTRLTVV.